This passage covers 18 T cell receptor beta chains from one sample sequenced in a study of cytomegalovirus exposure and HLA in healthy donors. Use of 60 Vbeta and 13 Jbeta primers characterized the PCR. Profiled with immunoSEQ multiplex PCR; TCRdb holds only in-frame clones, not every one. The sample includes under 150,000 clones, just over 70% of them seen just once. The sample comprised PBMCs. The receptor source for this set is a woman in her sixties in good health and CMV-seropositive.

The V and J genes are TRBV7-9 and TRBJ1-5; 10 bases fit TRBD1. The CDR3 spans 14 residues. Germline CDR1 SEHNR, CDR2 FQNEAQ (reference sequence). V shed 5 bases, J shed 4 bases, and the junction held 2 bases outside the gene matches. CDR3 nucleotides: TGTGCCAGCAGCCCGGGACAGGGGAATCAGCCCCAGCATTTT. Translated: CASSPGQGNQPQHF.

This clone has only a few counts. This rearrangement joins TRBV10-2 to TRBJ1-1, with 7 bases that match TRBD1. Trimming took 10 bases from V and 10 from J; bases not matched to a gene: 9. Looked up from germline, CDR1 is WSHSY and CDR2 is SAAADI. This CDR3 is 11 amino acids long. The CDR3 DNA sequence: TGCGCCACCCTGGCCCAGGGGGGAGCTTTCTTT. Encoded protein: CATLAQGGAFF.

This CDR3 reads CASSHGDSLNTEAFF. CDR3 sequence (DNA): TGTGCCAGCAGCCATGGGGACAGCCTGAACACTGAAGCTTTCTTT. This chain uses TRBV4-2 with TRBJ1-1; 7 positions agree with TRBD1. With V trimmed by 3 bases and J by 0 bases, 4 bases remained unmatched. The CDR3 extends over 15 amino acids. Looked up from germline, CDR1 is LGHNA and CDR2 is YNFKEQ.

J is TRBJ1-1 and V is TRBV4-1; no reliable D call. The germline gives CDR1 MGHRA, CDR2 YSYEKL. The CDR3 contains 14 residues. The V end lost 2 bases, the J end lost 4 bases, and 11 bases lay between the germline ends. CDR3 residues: CASSQKLEGTEAFF. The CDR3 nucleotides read TGCGCCAGCAGCCAAAAGCTTGAGGGCACTGAAGCTTTCTTT.

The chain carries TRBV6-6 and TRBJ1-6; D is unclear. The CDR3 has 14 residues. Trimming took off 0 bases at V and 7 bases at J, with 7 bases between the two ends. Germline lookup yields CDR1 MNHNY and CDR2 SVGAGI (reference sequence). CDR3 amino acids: CASSYSTWNSPLHF. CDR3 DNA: TGTGCCAGCAGTTACTCGACATGGAATTCACCCCTCCACTTT.

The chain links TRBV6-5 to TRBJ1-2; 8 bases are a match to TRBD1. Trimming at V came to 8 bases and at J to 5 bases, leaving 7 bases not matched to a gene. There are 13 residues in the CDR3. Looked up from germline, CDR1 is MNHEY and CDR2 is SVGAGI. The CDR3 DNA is TGTGCCAGCGGTAACAGGGGGAAATATGGCTACACCTTC. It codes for CASGNRGKYGYTF.

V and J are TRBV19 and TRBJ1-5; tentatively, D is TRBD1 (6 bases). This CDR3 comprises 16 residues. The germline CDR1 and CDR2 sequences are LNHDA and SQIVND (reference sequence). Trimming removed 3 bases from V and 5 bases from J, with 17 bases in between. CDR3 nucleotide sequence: TGTGCCAGTAGTATCAGTCTTCCCAGGGGTGATCAGCCCCAGCATTTT. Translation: CASSISLPRGDQPQHF.

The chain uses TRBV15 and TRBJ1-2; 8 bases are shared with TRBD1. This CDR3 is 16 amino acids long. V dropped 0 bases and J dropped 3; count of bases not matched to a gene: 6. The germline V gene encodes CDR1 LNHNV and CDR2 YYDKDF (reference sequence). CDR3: CATSRDAPGGDYGYTF. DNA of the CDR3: TGTGCCACCAGCAGAGATGCTCCAGGGGGCGACTATGGCTACACCTTC.

DNA of the CDR3: TGCAGCGTTAAGGCAACAGGGGGAACTGGAAACACCATATATTTT. Translated, it gives CSVKATGGTGNTIYF. The chain recombines TRBV29-1 with TRBJ1-3, with 8 bases aligning to TRBD1. The CDR3 has 15 residues. Germline V gene sequence: CDR1 SQVTM, CDR2 ANQGSEA. J lost 2 bases, V lost 5 bases, and 8 bases had no gene match.

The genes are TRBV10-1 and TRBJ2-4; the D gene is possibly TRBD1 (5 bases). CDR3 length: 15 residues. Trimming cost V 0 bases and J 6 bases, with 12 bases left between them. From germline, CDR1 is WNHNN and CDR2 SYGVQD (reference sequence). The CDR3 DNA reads TGCGCCAGCAGTGAGTCCAAAGGGGTGGGAAACATTCAGTACTTC. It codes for CASSESKGVGNIQYF.

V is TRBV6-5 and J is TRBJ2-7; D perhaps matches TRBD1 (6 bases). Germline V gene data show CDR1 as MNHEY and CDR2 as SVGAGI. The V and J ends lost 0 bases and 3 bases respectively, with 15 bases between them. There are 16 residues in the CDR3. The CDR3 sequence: CASSYSDAGTIYEQYF. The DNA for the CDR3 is TGTGCCAGCAGTTACTCGGACGCCGGGACAATCTACGAGCAGTACTTC.

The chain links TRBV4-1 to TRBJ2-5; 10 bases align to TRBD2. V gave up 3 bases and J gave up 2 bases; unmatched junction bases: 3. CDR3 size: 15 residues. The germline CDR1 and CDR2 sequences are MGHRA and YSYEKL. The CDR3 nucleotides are TGCGCCAGCAGCCAGTCGGGACTAGCGCAAGAGACCCAGTACTTC. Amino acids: CASSQSGLAQETQYF.

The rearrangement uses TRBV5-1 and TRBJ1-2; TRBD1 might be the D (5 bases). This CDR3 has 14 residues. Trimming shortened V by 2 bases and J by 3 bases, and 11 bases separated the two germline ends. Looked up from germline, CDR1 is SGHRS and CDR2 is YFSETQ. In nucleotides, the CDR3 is TGCGCCAGCAGCTTAGGAATAGGGGACTATGGCTACACCTTC. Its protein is CASSLGIGDYGYTF.

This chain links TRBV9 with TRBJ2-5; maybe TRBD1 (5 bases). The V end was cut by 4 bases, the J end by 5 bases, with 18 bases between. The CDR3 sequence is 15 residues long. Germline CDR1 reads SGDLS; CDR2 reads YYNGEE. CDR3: CASSLGSGKEETQYF. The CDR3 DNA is TGTGCCAGCAGCCTCGGTTCAGGGAAGGAGGAGACCCAGTACTTC.

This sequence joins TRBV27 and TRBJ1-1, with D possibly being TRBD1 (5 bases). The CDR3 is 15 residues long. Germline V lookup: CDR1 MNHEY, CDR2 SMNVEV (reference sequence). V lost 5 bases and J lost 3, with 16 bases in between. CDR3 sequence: CASSIRLGADTEAFF. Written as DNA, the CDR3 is TGTGCCAGCAGTATAAGGCTTGGGGCGGACACTGAAGCTTTCTTT.

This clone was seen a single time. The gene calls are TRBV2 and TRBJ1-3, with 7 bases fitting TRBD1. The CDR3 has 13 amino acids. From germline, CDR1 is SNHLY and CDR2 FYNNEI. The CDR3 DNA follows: TGTGCTTACGGGGACAGCTCTGGAAACACCATATATTTT. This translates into CAYGDSSGNTIYF.

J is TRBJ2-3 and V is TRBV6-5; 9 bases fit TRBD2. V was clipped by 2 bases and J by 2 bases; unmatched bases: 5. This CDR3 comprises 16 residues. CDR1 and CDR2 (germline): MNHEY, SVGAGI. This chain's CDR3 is CASSYSAGGHTDTQYF. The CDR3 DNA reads TGTGCCAGCAGTTACAGTGCGGGGGGGCACACAGATACGCAGTATTTT.

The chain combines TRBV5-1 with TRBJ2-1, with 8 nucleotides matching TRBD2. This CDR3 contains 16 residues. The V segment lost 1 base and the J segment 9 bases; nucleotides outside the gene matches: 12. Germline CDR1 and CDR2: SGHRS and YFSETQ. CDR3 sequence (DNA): TGCGCCAGCAGCTTGCATACTAGCGGTACCGAGGGTGAGCAGTTCTTC. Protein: CASSLHTSGTEGEQFF.